What follows are 15 T cell receptor beta chains derived from one specimen sequenced in a study of T cells in localized non-small cell lung cancer. Clones were read by immunoSEQ multiplex PCR, and TCRdb kept only the in-frame ones, dropping some. The sample has tens of thousands of clones, 84% seen once. This material consisted of peripheral blood, taken before any cancer treatment. These receptors all come from a man between 40 and 70 years old with stage I lung adenocarcinoma.

V is TRBV5-1 and J is TRBJ2-3, with a possible D match to TRBD2 (6 bases). V was shortened by 0 bases and J by 2 bases, with 10 bases between the two germline ends. This CDR3 is built from 15 residues. CDR1 is SGHRS and CDR2 is YFSETQ in the germline V gene. CDR3 DNA: TGCGCCAGCAGCTTGGGGGACTTTGACACAGATACGCAGTATTTT. Its translation is CASSLGDFDTDTQYF.

The chain joins TRBV7-2 to TRBJ1-5; TRBD1 matches 7 bases. CDR3 size: 16 residues. The germline V gene has CDR1 SGHTA and CDR2 FQGNSA. V lost 5 bases and J lost 7; bases outside the gene matches: 14. The CDR3 DNA follows: TGTGCCAGCAGCCCTGGTCCTGGCAGGGGGGACCAGCCCCAGCATTTT. It is translated as CASSPGPGRGDQPQHF.

This clone was recorded a few times. The rearrangement links TRBV4-2 to TRBJ1-5, with 9 bases identical to TRBD1. V shed 4 bases, J shed 6 bases, and the junction held 1 base outside the gene matches. Germline V CDR1 and CDR2: LGHNA, YNFKEQ. The length of the CDR3 is 13 residues. CDR3 bases: TGTGCCAGCAGCCTGACAGGGGGTCAGCCCCAGCATTTT. Translation: CASSLTGGQPQHF.

The chain combines TRBV7-6 with TRBJ2-7; D assignment may be TRBD1 or TRBD2 (5 bases each). Trimming took off 4 bases at V and 4 bases at J, with 20 bases between the two ends. Germline V gene lookup returns CDR1 SGHVS and CDR2 FNYEAQ. The CDR3 is 16 amino acids. CDR3 sequence reads: CASSSDAWDGWYEQYF. The CDR3 DNA follows: TGTGCCAGCAGCTCAGATGCCTGGGACGGTTGGTACGAGCAGTACTTC. The whole variable domain, filled in from reference TRBV7-6 and TRBJ2-7, reads GAGVSQSPRYKVTKRGQDVALRCDPISGHVSLYWYRQALGQGPEFLTYFNYEAQQDKSGLPNDRFSAERPEGSISTLTIQRTEQRDSAMYRCASSSDAWDGWYEQYFGPGTRLTVT.

V gene TRBV28 combines with J gene TRBJ2-3, with 9 bases aligning to TRBD2. This CDR3 contains 15 residues. V shed 8 bases, J shed 4 bases, and the junction held 10 bases outside the gene matches. Germline lookup yields CDR1 MDHEN and CDR2 SYDVKM. CDR3 sequence reads: CASGDSGSLADTQYF. The CDR3, as DNA: TGTGCCAGCGGAGATAGCGGGAGTCTTGCAGATACGCAGTATTTT.

The chain is built from TRBV15 and TRBJ1-2, with TRBD1 as a possible D gene (6 bases). Trimming stripped 5 bases from V and 4 bases from J, with 17 bases between. CDR3 size: 15 residues. In germline, CDR1 is LNHNV, CDR2 YYDKDF (reference sequence). The CDR3 bases are TGTGCCACCAGCTTTGGGGGGGGGCAGGGCTATGGCTACACCTTC. It yields the protein CATSFGGGQGYGYTF.

The chain couples TRBV27 to TRBJ1-5; no clear D gene. V was shortened by 1 base and J by 3 bases, with 7 bases between the two germline ends. The CDR3 loop spans 14 amino acids. Germline-derived CDR1 and CDR2 are MNHEY and SMNVEV (reference sequence). The CDR3 nucleotides are TGTGCCAGCAGTTTATGGGCGGACAATCAGCCCCAGCATTTT. It specifies CASSLWADNQPQHF.

The V and J genes are TRBV5-1 and TRBJ2-3; 12 bases fit TRBD2. The germline CDR1 and CDR2 sequences are SGHRS and YFSETQ. J lost 6 bases, V lost 4 bases, and 9 bases had no gene match. This CDR3 spans 16 amino acids. CDR3 sequence: CASSAPSGRAGDTQYF. The CDR3 coding sequence is TGCGCCAGCAGCGCACCTAGCGGGAGGGCCGGGGATACGCAGTATTTT.

The genes are TRBV7-9 and TRBJ1-4, with TRBD1 matching over 7 bases. CDR1 is SEHNR, CDR2 FQNEAQ, per germline (reference sequence). Trimming cost V 5 bases and J 3 bases; bases outside gene matches: 6. This CDR3 spans 15 amino acids. CDR3 protein: CASSVYRGANEKLFF. The CDR3 nucleotides are TGTGCCAGCAGCGTTTACAGGGGAGCTAATGAAAAACTGTTTTTT.

J is TRBJ2-7 and V is TRBV25-1, with TRBD2 as a possible D gene (5 bases). Germline CDR1 MGHDK, CDR2 SYGVNS. The CDR3 is 12 amino acids. V lost 4 bases, J lost 3 bases, and 7 bases lay in between. The CDR3 DNA follows: TGTGCCAGCAGTGGGACTTTCTACGAGCAGTACTTC. Encoded protein: CASSGTFYEQYF.

This chain connects TRBV7-9 to TRBJ2-5; 7 bases align to TRBD2. The CDR3 consists of 13 residues. The trim removed 3 bases at V and 4 bases at J, leaving 2 bases unmatched. Germline V gene sequence: CDR1 SEHNR, CDR2 FQNEAQ (reference sequence). CDR3 residues: CASSLGRGETQYF. CDR3 sequence (DNA): TGTGCCAGCAGCTTGGGGAGGGGAGAGACCCAGTACTTC.

The gene calls are TRBV11-2 and TRBJ2-1, with TRBD2 matching 7 bases. CDR1 is SGHAT, CDR2 FQNNGV, per germline. V shed 1 base and J 10 bases; nucleotides not matched to a gene: 16. The CDR3 contains 17 residues. CDR3 in amino acids: CASSLVAGAALVREQFF. The CDR3 nucleotides are TGTGCCAGCAGCTTAGTGGCGGGAGCGGCCCTCGTGAGGGAGCAGTTCTTC.

V and J are TRBV18 and TRBJ2-7; 8 bases align to TRBD1. The CDR3 loop spans 15 amino acids. Germline V gene data show CDR1 as KGHSH and CDR2 as LQKENI. V shed 2 bases, J shed 5 bases, and the junction held 8 bases outside the gene matches. In DNA, the CDR3 is TGTGCCAGCTCACCAAAGGACAGGGCTGGTGACGAGCAGTACTTC. Its protein is CASSPKDRAGDEQYF. The entire variable domain, with the rest obtained from reference TRBV18 and TRBJ2-7, is as follows: NAGVMQNPRHLVRRRGQEARLRCSPMKGHSHVYWYRQLPEEGLKFMVYLQKENIIDESGMPKERFSAEFPKEGPSILRIQQVVRGDSAAYFCASSPKDRAGDEQYFGPGTRLTVT.

This sequence joins TRBV9 and TRBJ1-1; D is unresolved. Trimming took 0 bases from V and 0 from J, leaving 9 bases between them. CDR3 length: 15 amino acids. The germline gives CDR1 SGDLS, CDR2 YYNGEE. The CDR3 region has the DNA TGTGCCAGCAGCGTAGCCCCCTTCATGAACACTGAAGCTTTCTTT. Protein product: CASSVAPFMNTEAFF.

CDR3 sequence (DNA): TGTGCCAGCAGCTATGATACGCAGTATTTT. Its translation: CASSYDTQYF. V gene TRBV7-9 combines with J gene TRBJ2-3; D ambiguous. The V gene's germline CDR1 is SEHNR and CDR2 FQNEAQ (reference sequence). CDR3 length: 10 amino acids. Trimming removed 4 bases from V and 6 bases from J, with 2 bases in between.